The entry below gives a single TCR beta chain sequence along with its context. What it binds is unknown. These data originate in a study of T cell responses to AZD1222 COVID-19 vaccine. Study results and limitations: Possibly, clonal diversity was underestimated; donors were largely white British and included more females. Just a handful of people given AZD1222 tested seropositive at baseline.

TCRdb keeps only in-frame clones here, not all; method: immunoSEQ multiplex PCR. The sample carries about 150,000 clones, 90% recorded once. Looked up from germline, CDR1 is SQVTM and CDR2 is ANQGSEA. V dropped 6 bases and J dropped 5 bases, with 10 bases sitting between them. This CDR3 has 12 amino acids. This clonotype originated in an adult in good health. Sequenced here: peripheral blood, sampled on day 0 of AZD1222 vaccination. This rearrangement joins TRBV29-1 to TRBJ1-4, with D hard to call. This CDR3 is CSVLTGNEKLFF. The CDR3 region has the DNA TGCAGCGTCTTAACCGGGAATGAAAAACTGTTTTTT.